This TCR beta chain is drawn from a study of blood T cell repertoires in COVID-19. Trimming stripped 2 bases from V and 10 bases from J, with 11 bases between. CDR3 size: 13 residues. In germline, CDR1 is LNHDA, CDR2 SQIVND (reference sequence). Sequencing used immunoSEQ multiplex PCR; TCRdb keeps in-frame clones, though not all of them. The sample contains over 60,000 clones, 76% of which appear only once. The TCR sequence derives from a man aged 60 to 69 with COVID-19, enrolled during active disease. The genes are TRBV19 and TRBJ2-2, with D possibly TRBD2 on 5 matching bases. Sequencing input: peripheral blood. The DNA for the CDR3 is TGTGCCAGTAGTATATCCGAGGGCGTGGAGCTGTTTTTT. This codes for CASSISEGVELFF.